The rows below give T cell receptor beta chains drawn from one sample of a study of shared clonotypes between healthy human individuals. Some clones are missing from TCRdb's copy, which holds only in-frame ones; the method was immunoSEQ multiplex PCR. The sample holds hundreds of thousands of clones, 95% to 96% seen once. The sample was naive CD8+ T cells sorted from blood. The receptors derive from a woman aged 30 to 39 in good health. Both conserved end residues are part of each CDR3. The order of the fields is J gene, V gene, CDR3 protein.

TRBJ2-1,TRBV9,CASSVGRGTYNEQFF
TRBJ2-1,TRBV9,CASSVAQQGAYNEQFF
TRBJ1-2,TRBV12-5,CASGLQGDYGYTF
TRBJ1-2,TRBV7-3,CASSPDGGQGGYGYTF
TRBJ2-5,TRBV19,CASVGRDETQYF
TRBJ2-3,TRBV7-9,CASSFGLAGSGTQYF
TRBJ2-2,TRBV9,CASSVDYVSTGELFF
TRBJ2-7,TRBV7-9,CASSSRDSKQYF
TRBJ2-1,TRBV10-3,CAIADYNEQFF
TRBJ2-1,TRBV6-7,CASSYWRKALLSYNEQFF
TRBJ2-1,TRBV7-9,CASSTVKGETSYNEQFF
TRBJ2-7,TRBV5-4,CASSLSSAPARF
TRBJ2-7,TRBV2,CASSGDRSSYEQYF
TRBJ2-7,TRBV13,CASSSGRSYEQYF
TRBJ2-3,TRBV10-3,CAISESSGRGRSDTQYF
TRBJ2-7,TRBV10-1,CASSSRDRVYEQYF
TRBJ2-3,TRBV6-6,CASRQLYTDTQYF
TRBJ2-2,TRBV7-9,CASSYRSNTGELFF
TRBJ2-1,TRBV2,CASSASGHGNRNEQFF
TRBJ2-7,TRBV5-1,CASSPGTSGSRQDYEQYF
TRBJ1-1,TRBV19,CASRTGGFLMNTEAFF
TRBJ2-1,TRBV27,CASSFGLAGVNEQFF
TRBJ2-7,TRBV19,CASSIGSAYEQYF